This entry features one T cell receptor (beta chain) sequence. Clones were read by immunoSEQ multiplex PCR, and TCRdb kept only the in-frame ones, dropping some. The sample yields 15,000 to 20,000 clones, 70% to 90% seen once. The sample comes from a study of T cell changes during pregnancy in multiple sclerosis. Germline lookup yields CDR1 SGHTA and CDR2 FQGNSA. V was clipped by 0 bases and J by 2 bases, with 7 bases between them. The CDR3 is made up of 14 amino acids. The J gene is TRBJ2-5, the V gene TRBV7-2; the D gene is possibly TRBD2 (5 bases). Material: CD8+ T cells from peripheral blood mononuclear cells, obtained after pregnancy. The clonotype was recovered from a female donor in good health, enrolled as a control in a pregnancy study. The CDR3 here is CASSLAERQETQYF. In nucleotides, the CDR3 is TGTGCCAGCAGCTTAGCCGAGCGGCAAGAGACCCAGTACTTC.